This TCR beta chain was identified during a study of blood T cell repertoires in COVID-19. Background on the study: T cells, B-cell-depleted T cells, or PBMCs supplied cDNA or gDNA.

The study drew participants aged about 18 to 89 years from under 30 US areas. The CDR3 loop spans 14 amino acids. The V gene's germline CDR1 is SNHLY and CDR2 FYNNEI. Trimming removed 1 base from V and 2 bases from J, with 8 bases in between. Profiling relied on immunoSEQ multiplex PCR, and the TCRdb table lists in-frame clones only, not all of them. The sample consists of roughly 190,000 clones, about 85% of them appearing once. The chain couples TRBV2 to TRBJ2-5; D uncertain. The sequencing input was PBMCs or T cells enriched from blood (not recorded which). The receptor was derived from a woman in her thirties or forties in a cohort exposed to, infected with or recovered from COVID-19 (not recorded which). The CDR3 reads CASSEEAFQETQYF. The CDR3 bases are TGTGCCAGCAGTGAAGAAGCTTTTCAAGAGACCCAGTACTTC.